This is a list of T cell receptor beta chains from one sample in a study of blood T cell repertoires in COVID-19. Some clones are missing from TCRdb's copy, which holds only in-frame ones; the method was immunoSEQ multiplex PCR. The top ten clones hold 2.9% of a sample with 250,000 to 400,000 clones, 75% to 90% of them seen once. The specimen was peripheral blood. All receptors come from a woman in her 30s with COVID-19, enrolled during active disease. CDR3s include the opening cysteine and the closing phenylalanine or tryptophan. The D gene is left open where the match is weak. Expanded clones get a size class; other rows say once, few or many, or leave the size out.

V	D	size	J	length	DNA	CDR3
TRBV4-1	-	-	TRBJ1-2	15	TGCGCCAGCAGCCAAGATCCGGCAGGGGACTATGGCTACACCTTC	CASSQDPAGDYGYTF
TRBV6-4	-	once	TRBJ2-1	16	TGTGCCAGCAGTCTGGGCCTAAATCTGAACTACAATGAGCAGTTCTTC	CASSLGLNLNYNEQFF
TRBV5-1	-	-	TRBJ1-1	17	TGCGCCAGCAGCTTGGTCGGGGGTCTTCTTATGAACACTGAAGCTTTCTTT	CASSLVGGLLMNTEAFF
TRBV9	TRBD2	-	TRBJ2-5	18	TGTGCCAGCAGCGTAGATCCAGCGGGAGGACTGGGGGATGAGACCCAGTACTTC	CASSVDPAGGLGDETQYF
TRBV11-2	TRBD2	-	TRBJ2-2	16	TGTGCCAGCAGCTTCGGACTAGCGGGAGTGTCCGGGGAGCTGTTTTTT	CASSFGLAGVSGELFF
TRBV28	TRBD1	-	TRBJ1-2	14	TGTGCCAGCAGTCTACGGACAGGGCGACATGGCTACACCTTC	CASSLRTGRHGYTF
TRBV27	-	-	TRBJ2-3	15	TGTGCCAGCAGAAACTGGGACTTCCCCACAGATACGCAGTATTTT	CASRNWDFPTDTQYF
TRBV19	TRBD1	few	TRBJ2-1	16	TGTGCCAGTAGTATTTCCGGGACAGAGGAATTCAATGAGCAGTTCTTC	CASSISGTEEFNEQFF
TRBV4-2	TRBD2	-	TRBJ2-1	18	TGTGCCAGCAGCCAAGATATGGCTGCGGGGGGGTTCTACAATGAGCAGTTCTTC	CASSQDMAAGGFYNEQFF
TRBV5-4	-	-	TRBJ1-1	14	TGTGCCAGCAGCCCGGAGAGGGGGGGCACTGAAGCTTTCTTT	CASSPERGGTEAFF
TRBV11-2	TRBD2	-	TRBJ2-3	16	TGTGCCAGCAGCAAAAGAGCGGGAGGGTCAGAAGATACGCAGTATTTT	CASSKRAGGSEDTQYF
TRBV5-8	TRBD1	-	TRBJ1-5	16	TGTGCCAGCAGCCGCTACCGACAGGGAAACAATCAGCCCCAGCATTTT	CASSRYRQGNNQPQHF
TRBV6-2/TRBV6-3	TRBD2	-	TRBJ2-3	20	TGTGCCAGCAGTTACCCCTCTAGAACTAGCGGGAGGACTAGCACAGATACGCAGTATTTT	CASSYPSRTSGRTSTDTQYF
TRBV27	-	-	TRBJ2-7	14	TGTGCCAGCACCAGGGCCCCAGGGTACGTGGAGCAGTACTTC	CASTRAPGYVEQYF